This T cell receptor beta chain was recovered during a study of T cells in Graves' hyperthyroidism and ophthalmopathy. The TCR beta CDR3 regions underwent amplification using RNA transcripts as the source. RT-PCR in the first round (using the HTBI primer set) targeted the TCR CDR3. TCRdb processed the multiplex PCR reads anew with MiXCR; each CDR3 protein has one entry. The table records more than 650,000 distinct CDR3 sequences, about 15% of them present only once. Remarks on this clonotype: What it recognizes is unknown.

Diagnoses rested on clinical symptoms, serum thyroxine and TRAb, thyroid ultrasound and orbital computed tomography. V lost 6 bases to trimming and J lost 2 bases; unmatched junction nucleotides: 8. The CDR3 consists of 15 residues. CDR1 and CDR2 from the germline V gene are MDHEN and SYDVKM. Findings and limits, study-wide: The majority of expanded thyroid clonotypes above 0.001 also appeared in blood.

The source material was blood. The sequence derives from a woman under 30 with Graves' hyperthyroidism. The rearrangement links TRBV28 to TRBJ2-3, with 7 bases aligning to TRBD2. CDR3 protein: CASRPWGGTTDTQYF. Here the CDR3 DNA reads TGTGCCAGCAGGCCCTGGGGGGGAACCACAGATACGCAGTATTTT.